The source of this T cell receptor beta chain is a study of blood T cell repertoires in COVID-19. Study-wide background: PBMCs, B-cell-depleted T cells, or T cells provided the cDNA or gDNA that made up the material.

Trimming took 4 bases from V and 7 from J; bases not matched to a gene: 4. Germline V lookup: CDR1 MNHEY, CDR2 SMNVEV (reference sequence). This CDR3 is built from 14 residues. The protocol was immunoSEQ multiplex PCR, while the TCRdb copy is restricted to in-frame clones and leaves out a portion. The data show almost 250,000 clones, more than 85% seen once. Two negative PCRs, clearance, or symptom resolution were required of recovered Cohort 3 donors. The rearrangement uses TRBV27 and TRBJ1-6; TRBD1 matches at 7 bases. Sequencing was performed on PBMCs or T cells enriched from blood (not recorded which). The clonotype originates from a woman between 45 and 65 years old who had recovered from COVID-19. The CDR3 region has the DNA TGTGCCAGCAGTTCGACAGGGTTCAATTCACCCCTCCACTTT. Protein sequence: CASSSTGFNSPLHF.